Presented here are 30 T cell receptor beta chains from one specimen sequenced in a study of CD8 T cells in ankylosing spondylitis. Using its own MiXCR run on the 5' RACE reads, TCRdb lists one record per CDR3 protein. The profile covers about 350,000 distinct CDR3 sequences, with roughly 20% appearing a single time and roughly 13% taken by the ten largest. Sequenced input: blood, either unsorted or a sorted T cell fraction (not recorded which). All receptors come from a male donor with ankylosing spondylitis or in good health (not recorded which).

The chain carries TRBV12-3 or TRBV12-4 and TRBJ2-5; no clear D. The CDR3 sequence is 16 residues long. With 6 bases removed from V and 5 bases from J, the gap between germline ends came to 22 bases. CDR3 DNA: TGTGCCAGCAGGAGTTCCGGGCCGCCCGTCCCCGAGACCCAGTACTTC. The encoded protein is CASRSSGPPVPETQYF.

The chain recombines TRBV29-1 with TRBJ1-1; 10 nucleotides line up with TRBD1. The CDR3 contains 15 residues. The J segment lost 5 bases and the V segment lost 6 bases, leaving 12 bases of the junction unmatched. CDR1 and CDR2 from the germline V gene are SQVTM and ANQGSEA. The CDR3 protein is CSVIDRGRRGTEAFF. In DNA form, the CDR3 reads TGCAGCGTGATCGACAGGGGGCGCCGGGGGACTGAAGCTTTCTTT.

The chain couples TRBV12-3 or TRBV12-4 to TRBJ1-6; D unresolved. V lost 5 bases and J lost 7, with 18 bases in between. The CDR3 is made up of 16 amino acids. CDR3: CASSPRDMGTNSPLHF. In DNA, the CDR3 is TGTGCCAGCAGTCCACGTGATATGGGAACCAATTCACCCCTCCACTTT.

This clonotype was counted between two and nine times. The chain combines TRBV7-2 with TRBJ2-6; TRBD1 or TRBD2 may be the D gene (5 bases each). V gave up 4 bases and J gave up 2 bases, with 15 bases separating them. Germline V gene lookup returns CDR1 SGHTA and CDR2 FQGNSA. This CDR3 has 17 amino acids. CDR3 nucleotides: TGTGCCAGCAGCTCCGACAGAGGAGCGGCTGGGGCCAACGTCCTGACTTTC. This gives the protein CASSSDRGAAGANVLTF.

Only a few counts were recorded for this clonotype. CDR3 loop: CASSPTSGGGTDTQYF. The CDR3 DNA sequence: TGTGCCAGCAGTCCCACTAGCGGGGGAGGAACAGATACGCAGTATTTT. This chain connects TRBV6-2 or TRBV6-3 to TRBJ2-3; TRBD2 agrees at 11 bases. There are 16 residues in the CDR3. With 5 bases clipped from V and 3 bases from J, the junction kept 7 bases outside the gene matches. CDR1 is MNHEY, CDR2 SVGEGT, per germline.

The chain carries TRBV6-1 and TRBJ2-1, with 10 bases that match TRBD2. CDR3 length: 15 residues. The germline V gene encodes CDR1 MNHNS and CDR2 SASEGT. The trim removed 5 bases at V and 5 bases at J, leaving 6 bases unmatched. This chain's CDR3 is CASSILAGAHNEQFF. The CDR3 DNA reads TGTGCCAGCAGTATCCTAGCGGGGGCCCACAATGAGCAGTTCTTC.

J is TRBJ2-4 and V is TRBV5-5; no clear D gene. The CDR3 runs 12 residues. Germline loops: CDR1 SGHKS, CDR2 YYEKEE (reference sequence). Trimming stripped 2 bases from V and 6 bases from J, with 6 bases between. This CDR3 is CASSFTGNIQYF. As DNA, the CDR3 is TGTGCCAGCAGCTTTACGGGAAACATTCAGTACTTC. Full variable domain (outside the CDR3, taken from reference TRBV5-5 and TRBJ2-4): DAGVTQSPTHLIKTRGQQVTLRCSPISGHKSVSWYQQVLGQGPQFIFQYYEKEERGRGNFPDRFSARQFPNYSSELNVNALLLGDSALYLCASSFTGNIQYFGAGTRLSVL.

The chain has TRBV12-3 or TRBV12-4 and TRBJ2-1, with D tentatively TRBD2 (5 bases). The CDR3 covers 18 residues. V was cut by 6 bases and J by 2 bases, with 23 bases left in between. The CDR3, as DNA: TGTGCCAGCAGCCCACCCAGTTTCAGCGGATTACCCTACAATGAGCAGTTCTTC. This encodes CASSPPSFSGLPYNEQFF.

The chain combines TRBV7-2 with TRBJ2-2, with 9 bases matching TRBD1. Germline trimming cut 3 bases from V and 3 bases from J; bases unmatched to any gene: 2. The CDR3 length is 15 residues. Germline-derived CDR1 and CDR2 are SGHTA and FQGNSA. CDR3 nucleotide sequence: TGTGCCAGCAGCTTTACAGGGGGCTACACCGGGGAGCTGTTTTTT. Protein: CASSFTGGYTGELFF.

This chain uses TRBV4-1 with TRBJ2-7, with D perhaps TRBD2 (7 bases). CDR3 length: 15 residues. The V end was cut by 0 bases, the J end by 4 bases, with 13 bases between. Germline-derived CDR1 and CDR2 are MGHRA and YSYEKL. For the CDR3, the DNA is TGCGCCAGCAGCCAAGAAGGCAGGGGAGGGTACGAGCAGTACTTC. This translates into CASSQEGRGGYEQYF.

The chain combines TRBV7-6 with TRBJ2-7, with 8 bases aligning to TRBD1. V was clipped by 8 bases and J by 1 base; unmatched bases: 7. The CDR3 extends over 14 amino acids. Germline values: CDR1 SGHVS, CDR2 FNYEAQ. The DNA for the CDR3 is TGTGCCAGCGCTGACAGGGGAGTGTCCTACGAGCAGTACTTC. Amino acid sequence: CASADRGVSYEQYF.

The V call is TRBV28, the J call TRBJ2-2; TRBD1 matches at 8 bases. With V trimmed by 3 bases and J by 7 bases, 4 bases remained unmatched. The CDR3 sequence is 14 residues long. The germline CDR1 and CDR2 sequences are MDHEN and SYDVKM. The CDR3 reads CASSFPGGYGELFF. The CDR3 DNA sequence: TGTGCCAGCAGTTTTCCAGGGGGCTACGGGGAGCTGTTTTTT.

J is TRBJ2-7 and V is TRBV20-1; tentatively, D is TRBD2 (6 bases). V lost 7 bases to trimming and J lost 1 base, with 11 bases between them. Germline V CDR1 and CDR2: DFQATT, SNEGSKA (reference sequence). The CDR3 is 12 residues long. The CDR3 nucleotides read TGCAGTGGCCGGGACTGGTCCTACGAGCAGTACTTC. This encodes CSGRDWSYEQYF.

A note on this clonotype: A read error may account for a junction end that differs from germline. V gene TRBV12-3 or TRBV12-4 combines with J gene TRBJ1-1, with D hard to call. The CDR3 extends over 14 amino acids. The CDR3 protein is CTSSLFQENTEAFF. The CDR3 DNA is TGTACCAGCAGTTTATTTCAGGAGAACACTGAAGCTTTCTTT.

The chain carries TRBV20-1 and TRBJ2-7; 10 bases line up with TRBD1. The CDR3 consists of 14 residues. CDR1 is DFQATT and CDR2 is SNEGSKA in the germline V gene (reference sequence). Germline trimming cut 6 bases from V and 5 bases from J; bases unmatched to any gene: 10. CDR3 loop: CSATRDRGFDEQYF. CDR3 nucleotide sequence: TGCAGTGCGACCCGGGACAGGGGCTTCGACGAGCAGTACTTC.

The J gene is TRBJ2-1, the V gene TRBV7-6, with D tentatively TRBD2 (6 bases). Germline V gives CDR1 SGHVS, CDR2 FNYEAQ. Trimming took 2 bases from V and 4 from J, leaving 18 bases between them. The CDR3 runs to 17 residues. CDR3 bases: TGTGCCAGCAGCTTAACCCAGGGCGGGGAAATTTACAATGAGCAGTTCTTC. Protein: CASSLTQGGEIYNEQFF.

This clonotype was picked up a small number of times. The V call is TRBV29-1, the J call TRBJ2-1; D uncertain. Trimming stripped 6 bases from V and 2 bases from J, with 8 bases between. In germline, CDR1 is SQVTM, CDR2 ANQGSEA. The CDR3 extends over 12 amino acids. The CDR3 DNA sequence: TGCAGCGTACGGGCTACCTACAATGAGCAGTTCTTC. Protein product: CSVRATYNEQFF.

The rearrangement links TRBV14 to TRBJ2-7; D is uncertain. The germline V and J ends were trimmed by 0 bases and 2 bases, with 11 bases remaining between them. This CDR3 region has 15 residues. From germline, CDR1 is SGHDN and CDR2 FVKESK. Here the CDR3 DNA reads TGTGCCAGCAGCCAAGATGCCGGGTTAACCTACGAGCAGTACTTC. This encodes CASSQDAGLTYEQYF.

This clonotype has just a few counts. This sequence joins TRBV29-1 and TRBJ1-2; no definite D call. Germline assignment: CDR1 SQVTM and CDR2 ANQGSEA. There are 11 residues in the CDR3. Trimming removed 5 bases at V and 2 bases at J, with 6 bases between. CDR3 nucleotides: TGCAGCGTTCCGGACAACTATGGCTACACCTTC. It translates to CSVPDNYGYTF.

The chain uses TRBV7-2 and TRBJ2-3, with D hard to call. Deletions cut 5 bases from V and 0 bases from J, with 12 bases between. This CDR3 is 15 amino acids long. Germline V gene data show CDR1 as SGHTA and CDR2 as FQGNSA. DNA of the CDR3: TGTGCCAGCAGCCATCGAATGCTTAGCACAGATACGCAGTATTTT. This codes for CASSHRMLSTDTQYF. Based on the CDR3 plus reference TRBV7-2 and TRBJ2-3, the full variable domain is GAGVSQSPSNKVTEKGKDVELRCDPISGHTALYWYRQSLGQGLEFLIYFQGNSAPDKSGLPSDRFSAERTGGSVSTLTIQRTQQEDSAVYLCASSHRMLSTDTQYFGPGTRLTVL.

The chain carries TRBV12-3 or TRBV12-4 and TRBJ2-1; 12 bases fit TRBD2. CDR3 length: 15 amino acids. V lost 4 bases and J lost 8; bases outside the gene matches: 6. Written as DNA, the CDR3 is TGTGCCAGCAGTTCGACTAGCGGGGGACGACATGAGCAGTTCTTC. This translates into CASSSTSGGRHEQFF.

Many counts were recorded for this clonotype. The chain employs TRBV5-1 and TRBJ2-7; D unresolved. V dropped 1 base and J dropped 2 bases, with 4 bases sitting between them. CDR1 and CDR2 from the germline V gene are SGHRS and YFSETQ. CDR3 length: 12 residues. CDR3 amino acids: CASSLPAYEQYF. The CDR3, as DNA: TGCGCCAGCAGCTTGCCCGCCTACGAGCAGTACTTC.

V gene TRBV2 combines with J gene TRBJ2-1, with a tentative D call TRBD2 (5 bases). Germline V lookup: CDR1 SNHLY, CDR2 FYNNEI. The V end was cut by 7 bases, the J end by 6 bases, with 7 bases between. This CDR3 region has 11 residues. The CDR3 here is CASNRGNEQFF. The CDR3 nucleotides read TGTGCCAGCAACCGGGGCAATGAGCAGTTCTTC.

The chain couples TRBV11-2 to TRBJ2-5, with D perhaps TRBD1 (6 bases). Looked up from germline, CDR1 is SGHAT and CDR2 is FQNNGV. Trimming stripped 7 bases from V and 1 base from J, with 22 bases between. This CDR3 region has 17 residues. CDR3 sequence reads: CASTRGRDRNFQETQYF. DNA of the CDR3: TGTGCCAGCACCCGCGGGCGAGACAGGAACTTCCAAGAGACCCAGTACTTC.

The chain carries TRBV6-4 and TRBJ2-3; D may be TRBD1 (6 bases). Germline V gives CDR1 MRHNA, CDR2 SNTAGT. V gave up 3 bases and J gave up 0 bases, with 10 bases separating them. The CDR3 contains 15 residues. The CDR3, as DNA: TGTGCCAGCAGTGAGGGGACAAGCAGCACAGATACGCAGTATTTT. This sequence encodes CASSEGTSSTDTQYF.

The CDR3 here is CASSQEDSGGLRYNEQFF. CDR3 coding DNA: TGCGCCAGCAGCCAAGAAGATAGCGGGGGACTTAGATACAATGAGCAGTTCTTC. The rearrangement links TRBV4-1 to TRBJ2-1; TRBD2 matches at 9 bases. The CDR3 totals 18 residues. V shed 0 bases and J 4 bases; nucleotides not matched to a gene: 10. The germline CDR1 and CDR2 sequences are MGHRA and YSYEKL.

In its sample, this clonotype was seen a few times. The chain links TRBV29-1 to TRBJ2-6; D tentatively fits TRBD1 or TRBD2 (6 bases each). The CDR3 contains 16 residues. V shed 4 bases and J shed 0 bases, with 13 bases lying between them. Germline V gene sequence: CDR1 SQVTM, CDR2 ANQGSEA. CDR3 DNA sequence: TGCAGCGTTGCAGAGGGGGGTCCCTCTGGGGCCAACGTCCTGACTTTC. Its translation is CSVAEGGPSGANVLTF.

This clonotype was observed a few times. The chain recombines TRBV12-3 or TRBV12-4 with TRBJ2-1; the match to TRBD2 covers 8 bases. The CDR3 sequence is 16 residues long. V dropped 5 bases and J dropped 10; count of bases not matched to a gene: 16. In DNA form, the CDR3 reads TGTGCCAGCAGTGAACCGGGGGGGTATCCGACTTCCGAGCAGTTCTTC. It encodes CASSEPGGYPTSEQFF.

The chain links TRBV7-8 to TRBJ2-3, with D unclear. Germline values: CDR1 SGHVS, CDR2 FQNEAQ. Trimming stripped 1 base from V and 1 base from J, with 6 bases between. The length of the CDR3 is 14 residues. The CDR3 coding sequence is TGTGCCAGCAGCTTAGGAGCCCGCACAGATACGCAGTATTTT. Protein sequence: CASSLGARTDTQYF.

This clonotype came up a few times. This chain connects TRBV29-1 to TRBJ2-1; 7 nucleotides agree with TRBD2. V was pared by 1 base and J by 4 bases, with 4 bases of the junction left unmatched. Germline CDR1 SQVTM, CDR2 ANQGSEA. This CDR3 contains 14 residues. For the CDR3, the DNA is TGCAGCGTTGAAGGTAGCGGGCGTTACAATGAGCAGTTCTTC. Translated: CSVEGSGRYNEQFF.